The TCR beta chain described here comes from a study of beta chain features in type 1 diabetes. Every isolated RNA sample was fully reverse transcribed, so sequencing captured expressed TCRB transcripts. Clones were read by immunoSEQ multiplex PCR, and TCRdb kept only the in-frame ones, dropping some. The sample includes over 150,000 clones, 8.1% of them seen just once. In this sample, this clone turned up a few times. The CDR3 runs 14 residues. Trimming pared 0 bases from V and 0 bases from J, leaving 5 bases between. Germline CDR1 is LGHNA and CDR2 is YSLEER. Sequencing used central memory CD4+ T cells from blood. The chain couples TRBV4-3 to TRBJ1-2; no definite D call. The receptor was isolated from a man younger than 30 in good health. The CDR3 sequence is CASSQESANYGYTF. The CDR3, as DNA: TGCGCCAGCAGCCAAGAATCAGCTAACTATGGCTACACCTTC.